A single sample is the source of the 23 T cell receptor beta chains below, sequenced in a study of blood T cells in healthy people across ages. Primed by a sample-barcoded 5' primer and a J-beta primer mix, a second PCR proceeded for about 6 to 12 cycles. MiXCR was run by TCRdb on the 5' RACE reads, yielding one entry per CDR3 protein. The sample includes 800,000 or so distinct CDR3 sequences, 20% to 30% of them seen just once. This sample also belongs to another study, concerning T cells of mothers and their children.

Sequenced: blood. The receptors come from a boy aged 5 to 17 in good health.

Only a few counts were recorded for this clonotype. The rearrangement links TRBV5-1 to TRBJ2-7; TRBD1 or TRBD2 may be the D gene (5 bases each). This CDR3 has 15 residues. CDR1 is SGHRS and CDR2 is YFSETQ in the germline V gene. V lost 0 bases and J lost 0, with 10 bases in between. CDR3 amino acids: CASSLVLGVSYEQYF. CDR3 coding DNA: TGCGCCAGCAGCTTGGTTCTGGGGGTCTCCTACGAGCAGTACTTC.

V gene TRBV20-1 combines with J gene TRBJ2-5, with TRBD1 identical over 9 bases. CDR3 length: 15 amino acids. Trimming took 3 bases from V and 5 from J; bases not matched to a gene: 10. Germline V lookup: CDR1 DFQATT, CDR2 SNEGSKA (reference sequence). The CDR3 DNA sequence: TGCAGTGCTAGCGGCGGACAGGGGCTGTTGGAGACCCAGTACTTC. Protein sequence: CSASGGQGLLETQYF.

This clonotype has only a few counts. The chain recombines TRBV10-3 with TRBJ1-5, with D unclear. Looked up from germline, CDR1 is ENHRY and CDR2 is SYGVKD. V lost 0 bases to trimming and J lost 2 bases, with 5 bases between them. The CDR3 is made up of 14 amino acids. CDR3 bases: TGTGCCATCAGTGAGTCTTGGGGCAATCAGCCCCAGCATTTT. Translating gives CAISESWGNQPQHF.

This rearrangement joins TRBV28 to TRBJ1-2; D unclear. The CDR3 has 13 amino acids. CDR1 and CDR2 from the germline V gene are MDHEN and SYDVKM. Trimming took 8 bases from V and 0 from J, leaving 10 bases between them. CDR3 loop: CASAKPPNYGYTF. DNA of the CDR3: TGTGCCAGCGCTAAGCCTCCTAACTATGGCTACACCTTC.

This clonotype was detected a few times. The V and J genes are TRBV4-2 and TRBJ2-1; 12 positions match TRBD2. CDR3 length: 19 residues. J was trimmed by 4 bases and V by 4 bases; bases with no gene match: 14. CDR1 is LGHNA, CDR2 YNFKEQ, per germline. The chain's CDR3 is CASSPKGLAGGPSYNEQFF. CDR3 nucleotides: TGTGCCAGCAGCCCAAAGGGCCTAGCGGGAGGGCCGAGTTACAATGAGCAGTTCTTC.

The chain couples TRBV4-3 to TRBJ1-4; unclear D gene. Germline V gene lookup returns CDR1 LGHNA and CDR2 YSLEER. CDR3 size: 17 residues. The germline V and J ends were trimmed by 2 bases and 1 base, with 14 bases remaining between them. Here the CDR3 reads CASSQTLPPGTNEKLFF. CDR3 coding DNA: TGCGCCAGCAGCCAAACCCTTCCGCCTGGAACTAATGAAAAACTGTTTTTT.

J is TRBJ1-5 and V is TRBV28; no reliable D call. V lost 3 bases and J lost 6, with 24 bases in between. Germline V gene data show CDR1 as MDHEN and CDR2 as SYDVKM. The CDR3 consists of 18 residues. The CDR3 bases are TGTGCCAGCAGTTTTGTGGGAGCTCGGCTACCCCCCAGTCAGCCCCAGCATTTT. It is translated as CASSFVGARLPPSQPQHF.

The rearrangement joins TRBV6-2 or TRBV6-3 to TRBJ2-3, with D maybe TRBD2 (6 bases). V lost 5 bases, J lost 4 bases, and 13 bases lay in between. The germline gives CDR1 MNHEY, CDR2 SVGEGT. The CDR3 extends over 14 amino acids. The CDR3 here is CASSPTSGADTQYF. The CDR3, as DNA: TGTGCCAGCAGTCCGACTAGTGGAGCAGATACGCAGTATTTT.

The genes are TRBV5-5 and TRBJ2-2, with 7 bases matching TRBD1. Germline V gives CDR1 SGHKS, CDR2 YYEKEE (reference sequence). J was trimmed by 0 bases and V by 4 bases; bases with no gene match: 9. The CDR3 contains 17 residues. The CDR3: CASSKALTGANTGELFF. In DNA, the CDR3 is TGTGCCAGCAGCAAGGCCCTTACAGGGGCGAACACCGGGGAGCTGTTTTTT.

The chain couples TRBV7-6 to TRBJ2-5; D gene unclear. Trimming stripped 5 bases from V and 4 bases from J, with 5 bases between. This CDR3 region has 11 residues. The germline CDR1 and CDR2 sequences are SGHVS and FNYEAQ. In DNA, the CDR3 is TGTGCCAGCAGCGGGTCAGAGACCCAGTACTTC. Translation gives CASSGSETQYF. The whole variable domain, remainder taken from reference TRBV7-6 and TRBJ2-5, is GAGVSQSPRYKVTKRGQDVALRCDPISGHVSLYWYRQALGQGPEFLTYFNYEAQQDKSGLPNDRFSAERPEGSISTLTIQRTEQRDSAMYRCASSGSETQYFGPGTRLLVL.

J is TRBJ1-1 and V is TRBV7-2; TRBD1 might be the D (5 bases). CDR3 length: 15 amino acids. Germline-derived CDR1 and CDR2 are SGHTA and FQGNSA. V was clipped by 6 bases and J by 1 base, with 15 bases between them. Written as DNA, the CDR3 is TGTGCCAGCAGGGACACGGGACTCCCGAACACTGAAGCTTTCTTT. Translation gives CASRDTGLPNTEAFF.

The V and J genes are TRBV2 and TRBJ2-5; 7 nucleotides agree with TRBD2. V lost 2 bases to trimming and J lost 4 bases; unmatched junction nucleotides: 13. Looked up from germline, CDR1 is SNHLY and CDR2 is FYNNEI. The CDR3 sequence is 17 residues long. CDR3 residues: CASSERGRRERAETQYF. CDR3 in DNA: TGTGCCAGCAGTGAAAGGGGTCGGCGGGAGAGGGCAGAGACCCAGTACTTC.

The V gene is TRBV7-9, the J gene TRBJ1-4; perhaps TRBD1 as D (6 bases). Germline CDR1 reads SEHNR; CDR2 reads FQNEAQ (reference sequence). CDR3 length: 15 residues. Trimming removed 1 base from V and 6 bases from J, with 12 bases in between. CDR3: CASSLEQGRYEKLFF. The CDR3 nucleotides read TGTGCCAGCAGCTTAGAACAGGGAAGATATGAAAAACTGTTTTTT.

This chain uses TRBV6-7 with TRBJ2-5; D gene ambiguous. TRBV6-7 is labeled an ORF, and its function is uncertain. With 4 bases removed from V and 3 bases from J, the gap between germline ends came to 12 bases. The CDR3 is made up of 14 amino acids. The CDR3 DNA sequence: TGTGCCAGCAGTTTGGGGTCCGCTGAAGAGACCCAGTACTTC. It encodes CASSLGSAEETQYF.

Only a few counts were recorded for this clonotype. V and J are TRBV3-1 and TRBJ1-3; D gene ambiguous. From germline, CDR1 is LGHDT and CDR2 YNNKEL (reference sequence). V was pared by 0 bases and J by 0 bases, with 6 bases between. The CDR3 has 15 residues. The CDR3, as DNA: TGTGCCAGCAGCCAAGAACGGGGCTCTGGAAACACCATATATTTT. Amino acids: CASSQERGSGNTIYF.

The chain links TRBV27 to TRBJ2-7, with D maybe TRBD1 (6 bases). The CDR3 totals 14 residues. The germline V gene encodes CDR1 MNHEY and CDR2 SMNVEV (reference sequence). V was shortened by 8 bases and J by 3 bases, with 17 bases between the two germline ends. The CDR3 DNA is TGTGCCAGCGGGGGCCTACGGGACGGCTACGAGCAGTACTTC. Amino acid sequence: CASGGLRDGYEQYF.

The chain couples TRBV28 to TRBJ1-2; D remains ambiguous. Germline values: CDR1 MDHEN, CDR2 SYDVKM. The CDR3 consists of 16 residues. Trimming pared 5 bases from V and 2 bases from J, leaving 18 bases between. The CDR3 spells CASSILSGGGNYGYTF. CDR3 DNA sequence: TGTGCCAGCAGTATACTGAGTGGTGGAGGAAACTATGGCTACACCTTC.

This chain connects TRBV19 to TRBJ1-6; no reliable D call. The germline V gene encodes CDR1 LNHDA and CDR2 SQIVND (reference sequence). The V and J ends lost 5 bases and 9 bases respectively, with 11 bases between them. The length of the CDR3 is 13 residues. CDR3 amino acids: CASSAAGGSPLHF. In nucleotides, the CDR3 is TGTGCCAGTAGTGCCGCGGGTGGTTCACCCCTCCACTTT.

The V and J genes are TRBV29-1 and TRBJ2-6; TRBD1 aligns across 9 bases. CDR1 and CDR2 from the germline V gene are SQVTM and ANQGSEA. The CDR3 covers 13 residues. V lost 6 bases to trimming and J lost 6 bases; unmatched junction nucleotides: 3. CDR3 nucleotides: TGCAGCGTGGGACAGGGAGCGGCCAACGTCCTGACTTTC. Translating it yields CSVGQGAANVLTF.

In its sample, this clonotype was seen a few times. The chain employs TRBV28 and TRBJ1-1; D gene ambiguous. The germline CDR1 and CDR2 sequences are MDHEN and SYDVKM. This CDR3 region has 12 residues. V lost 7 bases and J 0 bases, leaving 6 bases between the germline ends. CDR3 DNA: TGTGCCAGCAAGGTAGTGAACACTGAAGCTTTCTTT. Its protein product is CASKVVNTEAFF.

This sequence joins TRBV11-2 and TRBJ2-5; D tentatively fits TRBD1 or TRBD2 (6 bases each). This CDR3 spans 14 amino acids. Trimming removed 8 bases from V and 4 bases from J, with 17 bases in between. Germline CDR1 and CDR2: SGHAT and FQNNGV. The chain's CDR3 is CASSGGGGGETQYF. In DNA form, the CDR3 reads TGTGCCAGCTCAGGAGGAGGGGGTGGAGAGACCCAGTACTTC. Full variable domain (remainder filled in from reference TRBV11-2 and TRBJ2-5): EAGVAQSPRYKIIEKRQSVAFWCNPISGHATLYWYQQILGQGPKLLIQFQNNGVVDDSQLPKDRFSAERLKGVDSTLKIQPAKLEDSAVYLCASSGGGGGETQYFGPGTRLLVL.

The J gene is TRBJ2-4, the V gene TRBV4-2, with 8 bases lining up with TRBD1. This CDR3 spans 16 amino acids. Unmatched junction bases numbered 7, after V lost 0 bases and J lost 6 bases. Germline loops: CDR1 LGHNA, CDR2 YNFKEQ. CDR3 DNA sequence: TGTGCCAGCAGCCAAGAGGATCCAGGACAGGGAAACATTCAGTACTTC. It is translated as CASSQEDPGQGNIQYF.

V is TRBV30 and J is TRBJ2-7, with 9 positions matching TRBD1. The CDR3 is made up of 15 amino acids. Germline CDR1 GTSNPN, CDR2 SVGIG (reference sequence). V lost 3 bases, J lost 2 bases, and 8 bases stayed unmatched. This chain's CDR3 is CAWRAGTGIAYEQYF. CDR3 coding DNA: TGTGCCTGGAGGGCAGGGACAGGGATCGCCTACGAGCAGTACTTC.